Shown below are 3 T cell receptor beta chains from a single sample sequenced in a study of STAT5B mutations in CD4+ large granular lymphocyte leukemia. Data came from immunoSEQ multiplex PCR; TCRdb stores just in-frame clones and leaves some out. The sample lists under 40,000 clones; approximately 79% were seen once. The sequenced material came from CD4+ T cells from blood buffy coats. These receptors were taken from a human donor in good health.

The chain links TRBV10-3 to TRBJ1-2, with 7 bases that match TRBD1. The ends lost 7 bases at V and 3 bases at J; junction bases unmatched: 8. CDR3 length equals 14 residues. Germline loops: CDR1 ENHRY, CDR2 SYGVKD. The CDR3 loop is CAINRRTGDYGYTF. For the CDR3, the DNA is TGTGCCATCAACAGGAGGACAGGAGACTATGGCTACACCTTC.

The rearrangement uses TRBV5-4 and TRBJ2-1; the D call may be TRBD1 or TRBD2 (5 bases each). The ends were cut back, 2 bases at V and 4 bases at J, with 13 bases in the middle. CDR1 SGHNT and CDR2 YYREEE come from the germline V gene (reference sequence). The length of the CDR3 is 15 residues. The CDR3: CASSLSWDGYNEQFF. CDR3 bases: TGTGCCAGCAGCTTATCTTGGGACGGATACAATGAGCAGTTCTTC.

Regarding this clone: One end of the junction fails to match germline, which may point to a read error. The chain couples TRBV7-7 to TRBJ2-3; a possible D gene is TRBD1 (5 bases). The germline V gene encodes CDR1 SSHAT and CDR2 FNYEAQ (reference sequence). This CDR3 is 15 amino acids long. The CDR3 region has the DNA TGTGCTAGCAGCCCCGGACATGATAGCACAGATACGCAGTATTTT. It is translated as CASSPGHDSTDTQYF.